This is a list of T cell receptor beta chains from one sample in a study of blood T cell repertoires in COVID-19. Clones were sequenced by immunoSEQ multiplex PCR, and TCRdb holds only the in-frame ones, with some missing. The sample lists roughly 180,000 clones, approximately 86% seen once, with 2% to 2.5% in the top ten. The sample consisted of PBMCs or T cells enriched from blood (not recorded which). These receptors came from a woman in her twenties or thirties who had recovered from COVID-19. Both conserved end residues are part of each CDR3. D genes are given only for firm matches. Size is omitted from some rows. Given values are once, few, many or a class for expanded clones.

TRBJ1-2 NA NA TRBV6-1 TGTGCCAGCAGTGAAGTCAGGTCTGGCAATGGCTACACCTTC CASSEVRSGNGYTF
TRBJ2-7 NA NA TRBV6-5 TGTGCCAGCAGCCGGAGAGAAAACCTCTACGAGCAGTACTTC CASSRRENLYEQYF
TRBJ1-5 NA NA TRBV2 TGTGCCAGCAGCGGGACAAATCAGCCCCAGCATTTT CASSGTNQPQHF
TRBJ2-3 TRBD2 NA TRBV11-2 TGTGCCAGCAGCTTAGCCTTAGCGGGGCCAACAGATACGCAGTATTTT CASSLALAGPTDTQYF
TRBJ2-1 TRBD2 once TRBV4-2 TGTGCCAGCAGCCAAGCCCTAGCGGGAGGCGATGAGCAGTTCTTC CASSQALAGGDEQFF
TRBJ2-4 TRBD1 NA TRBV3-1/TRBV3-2 TGTGCCAGCAGCCAAGAAGCCCGGGACAGGGGGTTTCAGTACTTC CASSQEARDRGFQYF
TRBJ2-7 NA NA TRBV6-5 TGTGCCAGCAGTTACTCGGGGCAAACCCCCGAGCAGTACTTC CASSYSGQTPEQYF
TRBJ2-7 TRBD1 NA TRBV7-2 TGTGCCAGCAGCCTCAGGACAGGGGGCGACGAGCAGTACTTC CASSLRTGGDEQYF
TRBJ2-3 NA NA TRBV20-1 TGCAGTGCTAGAGTGCGAGATACGCAGTATTTT CSARVRDTQYF
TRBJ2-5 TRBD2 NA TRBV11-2 TGTGCCAGCAGCTTAGGTGGCGGGGGGATCCAAGAGACCCAGTACTTC CASSLGGGGIQETQYF
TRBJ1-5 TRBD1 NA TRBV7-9 TGTGCCAGCAGCTCGTCAGGGGGGAATCAGCCCCAGCATTTT CASSSSGGNQPQHF
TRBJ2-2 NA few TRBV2 TGTGCCAGCAGTGAAGGGCCCAACACCGGGGAGCTGTTTTTT CASSEGPNTGELFF
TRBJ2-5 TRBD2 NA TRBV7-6 TGTGCCAGCAGCTTAGAACTAGCGGGAGGGGCCCGGATAGAGACCCAGTACTTC CASSLELAGGARIETQYF
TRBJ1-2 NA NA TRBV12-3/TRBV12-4 TGTGCCAGCAGTTTGGTCGGTGGCTACACCTTC CASSLVGGYTF
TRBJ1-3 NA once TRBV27 TGTGCCAGCAGGAGAACAGGGTTAGCTGGAAACACCATATATTTT CASRRTGLAGNTIYF
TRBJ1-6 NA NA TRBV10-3 TGTGCCATCAGTGAGGAGGGGAGGGATTCACCCCTCCACTTT CAISEEGRDSPLHF
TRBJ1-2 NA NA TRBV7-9 TGTGCCAGCAGCTTAAGGGGGGGAAGCTACACCTTC CASSLRGGSYTF
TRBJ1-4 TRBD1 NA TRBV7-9 TGTGCCAGCAGCTTATCGACAGGGAATGAAAAACTGTTTTTT CASSLSTGNEKLFF
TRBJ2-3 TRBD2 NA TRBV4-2 TGTGCCAGCAGCCAAGAGCGGCTAGCGGCAGATACGCAGTATTTT CASSQERLAADTQYF
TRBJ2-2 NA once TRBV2 TGTGCCAGCAGTGTGCGTCACCCGAACACCGGGGAGCTGTTTTTT CASSVRHPNTGELFF
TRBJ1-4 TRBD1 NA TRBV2 TGTGCCAGCAACCCGGGACAGGGGAACGAAAAACTGTTTTTT CASNPGQGNEKLFF
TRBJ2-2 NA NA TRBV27 TGTGCCACCAGGGCCCCCGGGGAGCTGTTTTTT CATRAPGELFF
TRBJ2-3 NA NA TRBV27 TGTGCCAGCAGTTTATCCGGCGGGGGCGGCACAGATACGCAGTATTTT CASSLSGGGGTDTQYF
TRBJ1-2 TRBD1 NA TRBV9 TGTGCCAGCAGCGTAGGGGGAGGGCATTGGACAGGGGATTTTAATGGCTACACCTTC CASSVGGGHWTGDFNGYTF
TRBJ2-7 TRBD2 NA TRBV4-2 TGTGCCAGCAGCCAGGCGACTAGCGGGAGTTTGTACGAGCAGTACTTC CASSQATSGSLYEQYF
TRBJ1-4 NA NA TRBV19 TGTGCCAGCCGAGGCAGGGTCGATGAAAAACTGTTTTTT CASRGRVDEKLFF
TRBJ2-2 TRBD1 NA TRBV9 TGTGCCAGCAGCGTTACAGGGGCGAACACCGGGGAGCTGTTTTTT CASSVTGANTGELFF
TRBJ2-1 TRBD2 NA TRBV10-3 TGTGCCGCCAAAAAAACTATAGCGGGAGGGCCGACCAATGAGCAGTTCTTC CAAKKTIAGGPTNEQFF
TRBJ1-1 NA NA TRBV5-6 TGTGCCAGCAGCTTGATCCCAGGGGCAATGAACACTGAAGCTTTCTTT CASSLIPGAMNTEAFF
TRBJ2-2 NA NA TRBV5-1 TGCGCCAGCAGCTTGGAGATCACCCTAACCGGGGAGCTGTTTTTT CASSLEITLTGELFF
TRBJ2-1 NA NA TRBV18 TGTGCCAGCTCACCGCGAGGGGGGGCCATAAACGACAATGAGCAGTTCTTC CASSPRGGAINDNEQFF
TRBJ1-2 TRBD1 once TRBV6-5 TGTGCCAGCAGAACCGGGACAGGGGTCGACTATGGCTACACCTTC CASRTGTGVDYGYTF
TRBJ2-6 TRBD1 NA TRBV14 TGTGCCAGCAGCCCTCGATGGGGACAGGGTCTTTCTGGGGCCAACGTCCTGACTTTC CASSPRWGQGLSGANVLTF
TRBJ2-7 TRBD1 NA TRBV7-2 TGTGCCAGCAGCTTTCCGGGACAGGGCTACGAGCAGTACTTC CASSFPGQGYEQYF
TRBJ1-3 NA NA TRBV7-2 TGTGCCAGCAGCTTATCCTCTAGCTCTGGAAACACCATATATTTT CASSLSSSSGNTIYF
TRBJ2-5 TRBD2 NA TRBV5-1 TGCGCCAGCAGCTTGACTAGCGGGGTGACGGAGACCCAGTACTTC CASSLTSGVTETQYF
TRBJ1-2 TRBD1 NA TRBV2 TGTGCCAGCAGCAAAAGGGACAGGGTTGATGGCTACACCTTC CASSKRDRVDGYTF
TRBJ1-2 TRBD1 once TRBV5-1 TGCGCCAGCAGCCTGGGGACAGATGGCTACACCTTC CASSLGTDGYTF
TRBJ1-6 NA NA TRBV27 TGTGCCAGCAGTTTCAAGGGGTGGAATAATTCACCCCTCCACTTT CASSFKGWNNSPLHF
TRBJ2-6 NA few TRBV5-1 TGCGCCAGCAGTCCAAAGGCAGGGGCTGGGGCCAACGTCCTGACTTTC CASSPKAGAGANVLTF
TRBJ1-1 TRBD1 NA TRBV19 TGTGCCAGTAGTATAGGTTCAGGAAGGGGGCTGAACACTGAAGCTTTCTTT CASSIGSGRGLNTEAFF